This TCR beta chain is from a study of blood T cell repertoires in COVID-19. Background on the study: Sources were T cells, B-cell-depleted T cells, or PBMCs; the material itself was cDNA or gDNA.

V shed 6 bases, J shed 4 bases, and the junction held 13 bases outside the gene matches. The CDR3 runs to 17 residues. Germline V gene lookup returns CDR1 SGHVS and CDR2 FNYEAQ. Authors' data handling: From reference gene primer amplification, estimates of nucleated cell counts were derived. TCRdb's copy holds only in-frame clones and misses some; the assay was immunoSEQ multiplex PCR. V and J calls and clone size are as listed in that table; D and trimming were resolved from the DNA. The data hold roughly 100,000 clones, with approximately 90% observed a single time. This sequence originates from a man aged 45-65 years in a cohort sampled during active COVID-19. Sequencing was carried out using peripheral blood. This chain connects TRBV7-6 to TRBJ2-5; 11 bases are a match to TRBD2. CDR3 sequence reads: CASRAPYGLAGRETQYF. For the CDR3, the DNA is TGTGCCAGCAGGGCCCCTTACGGACTAGCGGGTCGAGAGACCCAGTACTTC.